These T cell receptor beta chains were read from a single sample in a study of cytomegalovirus exposure and HLA in healthy donors. TCRdb's copy holds only in-frame clones and misses some; the assay was immunoSEQ multiplex PCR. Of around 250,000 clones in the sample, about 93% were seen once. The sequencing sample was made of PBMCs. The receptors shown here come from a girl aged 2-9 years in good health and CMV-seronegative. CDR3s include the opening cysteine and the closing phenylalanine or tryptophan. The D gene is left open where the match is weak. Not every row has a clone size; where given, it reads once, few, many or a size class.

CDR3aa: CATSRDPLSSDEQFF
CDR3nt: TGTGCCACCAGCAGAGACCCCCTTTCTAGCGATGAGCAGTTCTTC
d_gene: -
v_gene: TRBV15
abundance: -
j_gene: TRBJ2-1

CDR3aa: CASSPSVRATAGANVLTF
CDR3nt: TGTGCCAGCAGCCCCTCAGTCAGGGCCACCGCTGGGGCCAACGTCCTGACTTTC
d_gene: -
v_gene: TRBV7-6
abundance: -
j_gene: TRBJ2-6

CDR3aa: CASSISGTSGQETQYF
CDR3nt: TGTGCCAGCAGTATCTCCGGGACTAGCGGCCAAGAGACCCAGTACTTC
d_gene: TRBD2
v_gene: TRBV27
abundance: -
j_gene: TRBJ2-5

CDR3aa: CASSPIVLAGGNEQFF
CDR3nt: TGCGCCAGCAGCCCTATTGTTTTAGCGGGGGGCAATGAGCAGTTCTTC
d_gene: TRBD2
v_gene: TRBV5-1
abundance: -
j_gene: TRBJ2-1

CDR3aa: CASSQEGASGSPLHF
CDR3nt: TGCGCCAGCAGCCAAGAGGGGGCTTCGGGTTCACCCCTCCACTTT
d_gene: -
v_gene: TRBV4-1
abundance: -
j_gene: TRBJ1-6

CDR3aa: CASSSRGRAGELFF
CDR3nt: TGTGCCAGCAGCTCACGAGGTCGTGCCGGGGAGCTGTTTTTT
d_gene: -
v_gene: TRBV13
abundance: -
j_gene: TRBJ2-2

CDR3aa: CASTADRMDGELFF
CDR3nt: TGTGCCAGTACGGCGGACAGGATGGACGGGGAGCTGTTTTTT
d_gene: TRBD1
v_gene: TRBV19
abundance: -
j_gene: TRBJ2-2

CDR3aa: CASTGAGGNEQFF
CDR3nt: TGTGCCAGCACCGGCGCCGGCGGGAATGAGCAGTTCTTC
d_gene: -
v_gene: TRBV6-5
abundance: once
j_gene: TRBJ2-1

CDR3aa: CSVDSGNQPQHF
CDR3nt: TGCAGCGTTGACTCCGGCAATCAGCCCCAGCATTTT
d_gene: -
v_gene: TRBV29-1
abundance: -
j_gene: TRBJ1-5

CDR3aa: CASSARDYQPQHF
CDR3nt: TGTGCCAGCAGCGCCAGGGACTATCAGCCCCAGCATTTT
d_gene: -
v_gene: TRBV28
abundance: -
j_gene: TRBJ1-5

CDR3aa: CASRSASSYNEQFF
CDR3nt: TGTGCCAGCAGGTCAGCTAGCTCCTACAATGAGCAGTTCTTC
d_gene: -
v_gene: TRBV6-1
abundance: once
j_gene: TRBJ2-1

CDR3aa: CASSRRGGANEKLFF
CDR3nt: TGTGCCAGCAGCAGACGGGGTGGAGCTAATGAAAAACTGTTTTTT
d_gene: -
v_gene: TRBV6-5
abundance: -
j_gene: TRBJ1-4

CDR3aa: CASSLGALGKRDTEAFF
CDR3nt: TGTGCCAGCAGCTTAGGGGCCCTGGGGAAGCGGGACACTGAAGCTTTCTTT
d_gene: -
v_gene: TRBV7-9
abundance: -
j_gene: TRBJ1-1

CDR3aa: CASSYRGGVNQPQHF
CDR3nt: TGTGCCAGCAGCTACAGGGGAGGCGTCAATCAGCCCCAGCATTTT
d_gene: TRBD1
v_gene: TRBV14
abundance: -
j_gene: TRBJ1-5

CDR3aa: CASSPGQGGFHYGYTF
CDR3nt: TGTGCCAGCAGTCCCGGACAGGGGGGGTTTCACTATGGCTACACCTTC
d_gene: TRBD1
v_gene: TRBV27
abundance: -
j_gene: TRBJ1-2

CDR3aa: CAIDRDRGYEQYF
CDR3nt: TGTGCCATAGACCGGGACAGGGGCTACGAGCAGTACTTC
d_gene: TRBD1
v_gene: TRBV2
abundance: -
j_gene: TRBJ2-7

CDR3aa: CASGLDVNEQFF
CDR3nt: TGTGCTAGTGGTTTGGATGTAAATGAGCAGTTCTTC
d_gene: -
v_gene: TRBV12-5
abundance: -
j_gene: TRBJ2-1

CDR3aa: CASSLVAGVVDTQYF
CDR3nt: TGTGCCAGCAGTTTAGTAGCGGGAGTTGTAGATACGCAGTATTTT
d_gene: TRBD2
v_gene: TRBV27
abundance: -
j_gene: TRBJ2-3

CDR3aa: CALTGGEKLFF
CDR3nt: TGTGCCTTGACAGGGGGTGAAAAACTGTTTTTT
d_gene: TRBD1
v_gene: TRBV30
abundance: -
j_gene: TRBJ1-4

CDR3aa: CAIMASGEETQYF
CDR3nt: TGTGCCATCATGGCTAGCGGGGAAGAGACCCAGTACTTC
d_gene: TRBD2
v_gene: TRBV10-3
abundance: -
j_gene: TRBJ2-5

CDR3aa: CASSPRGLEIDTQYF
CDR3nt: TGTGCCAGCAGCCCCAGGGGGTTAGAAATAGATACGCAGTATTTT
d_gene: TRBD1
v_gene: TRBV27
abundance: -
j_gene: TRBJ2-3

CDR3aa: CASRTGGLLTDTQYF
CDR3nt: TGTGCCAGCAGGACAGGGGGCCTACTCACAGATACGCAGTATTTT
d_gene: TRBD1
v_gene: TRBV6-5
abundance: once
j_gene: TRBJ2-3

CDR3aa: CASSPTSGSGNEQYF
CDR3nt: TGTGCCAGCAGCCCTACTAGCGGGAGCGGTAACGAGCAGTACTTC
d_gene: TRBD2
v_gene: TRBV6-6
abundance: -
j_gene: TRBJ2-7

CDR3aa: CASSQDLGEFSSYNEQFF
CDR3nt: TGTGCCAGCAGCCAAGATCTCGGGGAATTCAGCTCCTACAATGAGCAGTTCTTC
d_gene: -
v_gene: TRBV4-2
abundance: -
j_gene: TRBJ2-1

CDR3aa: CASSTDRGVDGYTF
CDR3nt: TGCGCCAGCAGCACGGACAGGGGGGTTGATGGCTACACCTTC
d_gene: TRBD1
v_gene: TRBV5-1
abundance: -
j_gene: TRBJ1-2

CDR3aa: CASSGTDSYEQYF
CDR3nt: TGTGCCAGTTCCGGGACAGACTCCTACGAGCAGTACTTC
d_gene: TRBD1
v_gene: TRBV6-5
abundance: -
j_gene: TRBJ2-7